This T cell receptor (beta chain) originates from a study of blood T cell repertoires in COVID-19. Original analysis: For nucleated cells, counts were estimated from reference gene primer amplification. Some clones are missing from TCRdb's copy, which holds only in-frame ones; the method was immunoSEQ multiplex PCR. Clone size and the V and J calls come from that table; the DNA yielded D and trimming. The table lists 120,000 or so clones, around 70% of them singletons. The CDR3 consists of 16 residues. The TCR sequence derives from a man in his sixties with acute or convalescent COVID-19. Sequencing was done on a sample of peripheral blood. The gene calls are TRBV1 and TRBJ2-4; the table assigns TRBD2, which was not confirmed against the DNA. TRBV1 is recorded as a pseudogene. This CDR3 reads CTSSPVVFLAKNIQYF. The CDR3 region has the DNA TGCACCAGCAGCCCGGTGGTTTTTCTAGCCAAAAACATTCAGTACTTC.